Shown below are 2 T cell receptor beta chains from a single sample sequenced in a study of tissue T cells after allogeneic stem cell transplantation. Time point described: mouse harvest day 7 after allogeneic transplant. Tail vein injection delivered 10^7 T-cell-depleted bone marrow cells and 10^6 splenic CD5+ T cells. Assay: immunoSEQ multiplex PCR; the TCRdb copy retains only in-frame clones and omits some. The repertoire holds over 7,000 clones, over 45% seen once, with about 4% in the top ten. Sequenced sample: gut tissue. Every receptor here comes from a female BALB/c mouse given C57BL/6 T cells with graft-versus-host disease after an allogeneic hematopoietic cell transplant.

On this clone itself: Mouse gene names and germline throughout. The read is 1 residue too short to cover the CDR3 end, so that end is filled in from the germline J gene. The chain links TRBV26 to TRBJ2-5; D unclear. CDR1 is KGHPV, CDR2 FQNQEV, per germline (reference sequence). V was trimmed by 8 bases and J by 4 bases, leaving 13 bases between them. The CDR3 is made up of 13 amino acids. This CDR3 reads CASSRTGEDTQYF. Partial CDR3 DNA: TGTGCCAGCTCTCGGACCGGGGAAGACACCCAGTAC.

Worth noting for this clone: Gene names refer to mouse genes. The CDR3 end lies 1 residue beyond the end of the read and is filled in from the germline J gene. The rearrangement joins TRBV26 to TRBJ1-4, with a possible D match to TRBD1 (6 bases). Germline V gives CDR1 KGHPV, CDR2 FQNQEV (reference sequence). This CDR3 region has 14 residues. V was clipped by 2 bases and J by 5 bases, with 9 bases between them. The part of the CDR3 DNA that was read is TGTGCCAGCAGTCTGGGGACACCTAACGAAAGATTATTT. Translation gives CASSLGTPNERLF. The whole CDR3 is CASSLGTPNERLFF.